Listed below are T cell receptor beta chains from one sample, sequenced in a study of CD8 T cells in Susac syndrome. Each CDR3 protein gets one entry after TCRdb re-called the immunoSEQ multiplex PCR reads with MiXCR. This table holds 100,000 to 150,000 distinct CDR3 sequences, more than 80% found once. The specimen sequenced was CD8+ T cells from PBMCs. The receptor set was obtained from a human donor with multiple sclerosis. Both conserved end residues are part of each CDR3. A D gene is named only where the DNA matches it firmly.

D	V	J	CDR3
-	TRBV12-3/TRBV12-4	TRBJ1-1	CASSTNGWVTEAFF
TRBD2	TRBV7-8	TRBJ2-1	CASSQSGRAFNEQFF
TRBD1	TRBV9	TRBJ2-1	CASSVAQGPGSYNEQFF
-	TRBV4-1	TRBJ2-7	CASSSWDLSSYEQYF
TRBD1	TRBV12-3/TRBV12-4	TRBJ1-2	CASRDRGRSIYGYTF
TRBD2	TRBV18	TRBJ2-2	CASSPPGLAVNTGELFF
-	TRBV4-1	TRBJ1-1	CASSHKGSPTEAFF
TRBD2	TRBV7-9	TRBJ2-7	CASSLEGLAPYEQYF
-	TRBV12-3/TRBV12-4	TRBJ2-5	CASSRFGETQYF
-	TRBV6-6	TRBJ1-1	CASSSRMNTEAFF
-	TRBV19	TRBJ1-2	CASSILFRTAYGYTF
TRBD1	TRBV7-9	TRBJ1-1	CASSLGEQGMNTEAFF
-	TRBV6-5	TRBJ2-2	CASWETERTGELFF
-	TRBV6-5	TRBJ2-3	CASSYSVGEADTQYF
TRBD1	TRBV5-4	TRBJ2-7	CASSLGTGSPGQYF
TRBD1	TRBV12-3/TRBV12-4	TRBJ2-1	CASSPSPGTEYNEQFF
-	TRBV7-9	TRBJ2-7	CASSTNDGGAPYEQYF
-	TRBV11-2	TRBJ1-6	CASKGGSPLHF
-	TRBV5-1	TRBJ1-2	CASSGSGNYGYTF
TRBD2	TRBV4-1	TRBJ2-2	CASSQSGVGLAYTGELFF
TRBD2	TRBV29-1	TRBJ2-1	CSVGGLAGVNEQFF
TRBD1	TRBV28	TRBJ2-3	CASSRTGGGTDTQYF
TRBD1	TRBV4-2	TRBJ1-1	CASSHARDRDGTEAFF
-	TRBV6-5	TRBJ1-1	CASSYSIGRGAEAFF
-	TRBV4-1	TRBJ2-7	CASSQAVTLYEQYF
TRBD2	TRBV20-1	TRBJ2-2	CSARGVRGVTGELFF
-	TRBV7-9	TRBJ2-2	CASSGAGTGELFF
-	TRBV19	TRBJ1-1	CASSIDQVDPNTEAFF
-	TRBV19	TRBJ1-5	CASSGKGWHGQPQHF
-	TRBV20-1	TRBJ1-2	CSARALGGGYTF
-	TRBV7-9	TRBJ1-2	CASSQQPNYGYTF
-	TRBV7-3	TRBJ2-1	CASSLTPSLREQFF
-	TRBV11-2	TRBJ1-5	CASSVYGRSNQPQHF
-	TRBV6-1	TRBJ2-7	CASSGWASYEQYF
TRBD2	TRBV29-1	TRBJ2-1	CSVLPGLAVWWNEQFF
-	TRBV5-6	TRBJ2-1	CASSLGLENEQFF
TRBD2	TRBV27	TRBJ2-1	CARTPQREGPNEQFF
-	TRBV13	TRBJ2-5	CASSLEGTGLGGTQYF
TRBD2	TRBV27	TRBJ2-3	CASRILAGGLGDTQYF
TRBD2	TRBV7-9	TRBJ2-3	CASSFPTSRTDTQYF
-	TRBV7-9	TRBJ1-1	CAGGKGPTEAFF
TRBD1	TRBV4-1	TRBJ2-3	CASSQSGFWTGGRSHTDTQYF
TRBD2	TRBV9	TRBJ2-7	CASSDGSGGAVEQYF
TRBD1	TRBV24-1	-	CATSESRDRGTQYF
-	TRBV7-6	TRBJ2-3	CASSLVGREADTQYF
TRBD1	TRBV29-1	TRBJ2-7	CSVESPGQPYEQYF
-	TRBV6-1	TRBJ1-2	CASSEFGPMGDGYTF
-	TRBV2	TRBJ2-7	CASSVYGFSYEQYF
-	TRBV14	TRBJ2-1	CASSQVRNNEQFF
-	TRBV2	TRBJ1-4	CASREDSPGVGELFF
-	TRBV25-1	TRBJ2-1	CASSEVCSYNEQFF
TRBD1	TRBV6-5	TRBJ2-1	CASKSMLDRGNEQFF
-	TRBV5-1	TRBJ2-1	CASSSSGNEQFF
TRBD1	TRBV6-5	TRBJ1-5	CASSLGTGGNQPQHF
-	TRBV9	TRBJ2-1	CASSQTSYNEQFF
-	TRBV3-1	TRBJ2-5	CASSNDVGRETQYF